This T cell receptor (beta chain) was captured in a study of identical twins (dated by TCRdb to about 2016). The study in broad terms: To test whether fetal clonotypes persist, this study deep-sequenced TCR alpha and beta repertoires from monozygotic twins, from unrelated adults of various ages, and from cord blood. Replicate twin experiments were performed at different times using different library preparation protocols to rule out contamination. General conclusions and limits of the study: Fewer insertions were carried by abundant cord blood beta clonotypes; a weaker similar trend was observed in young adult naive repertoires, while no such trend was observed in memory repertoires. Invariant T cells such as MAIT and iNKT could partly confound zero-insertion analyses, though diverse VJ usage argued against this for most clonotypes. Compared with coincidental sharing between unrelated individuals, out-of-frame TCR alpha sequences shared between twins showed an excess of sequences with low generation probability. A weaker excess of twin sharing was found in beta out-of-frame sequences because the signal-to-noise ratio was lowered by fewer shared sequences. Because the same donors could not be followed over many years, the conclusions depended on cross-sectional statistical analysis. Out-of-frame TCR alpha sharing in monozygotic twins was systematically underestimated by recombination models, whereas sharing between unrelated individuals was in agreement with the recombination models.

All donors were healthy Caucasians. Three pairs of female monozygotic twins, all aged roughly 18 to 29 years, were included in the twin cohort. The RNA used for TCR libraries was isolated from peripheral blood mononuclear cells. This clonotype was observed a handful of times. Its antigen is currently not known. No base quality information exists; no much larger clone differs at one position. The method behind the library was 5' RACE. Data came from an Illumina HiSeq 2000. Template switching added a universal primer binding site, and the final cDNA carried a unique molecular identifier that allowed TCR cDNA molecules to be counted accurately. Specific primers in the conserved constant-segment region were used to synthesize first-strand cDNA for the TCR alpha and beta chains. Each cDNA library was double barcoded, with a SMART-Mk sample barcode plus Illumina barcodes, to control for contamination. TruSeq adapter sequences and Illumina sample barcodes were added in two successive PCR steps. The Illumina HiSeq platform was used with custom primers to sequence TCR alpha and beta cDNA libraries. In the paper's pipeline: Unique molecular identifiers were extracted from raw reads with MiGEC, and CDR3 positions were determined with MiXCR. For each individual, recombination models were inferred using an EM algorithm with the repgenHMM and IGoR tools. Shared clonotype analysis was performed with the tcR package in R, normalizing sharing by the product of cloneset sizes. Out-of-frame nonproductive sequences were analyzed to study raw recombination free of thymic and clonal selection effects. TCRdb itself trimmed the public reads at Q25 with fastp, ran MiXCR and retained productive beta chains. When rows share a CDR3 protein, they turn into one entry using the most common DNA and genes. The V and J calls and clone size come from TCRdb's table, not from the authors' own analysis. The sample table holds some 760,000 distinct CDR3 sequences, of which about 20% were seen once. The ten top clones hold around 13% of the sample.

The same data also contributed to another study, on T cells expressing NK-cell markers. As the second paper documents: In sorted CD3+CD56+NKG2C+, CD3+CD56+NKG2C- and CD3+CD56-NKG2C+ T-cell subsets from 8 or 9 donors, TCR beta-chain repertoires were profiled. Seven of the eight sequenced donors were HCMV-seropositive and one was HCMV-seronegative. To restrict sorting to alphabetaTCR-expressing T cells, an anti-gammadeltaTCR antibody was added in several experiments. In roughly 6 donors, the dominant CD3+CD56+NKG2C+ clonotypes ranked among the top 10 CD8+ clonotypes, making up 1.0-7.0% of CD8+ T cells. Those dominant clonotypes were again the most abundant among CD3+CD56-NKG2C+ cells in a handful of donors, at roughly 25-65%. Whether the expanded NKG2C-expressing T cell clones were specific for HCMV antigens was left unclear. The eight sequenced donors were randomly selected healthy volunteers, three men and five women. HCMV-specific IgG was detected in serum with a commercial ELISA kit to determine HCMV serostatus. For several donors, bulk peripheral blood T-cell repertoires were additionally sequenced from unsorted PBMC. MIGEC was used to demultiplex reads and group the reads by UMI, and MiTCR was used to assemble and quantify clonotypes. To exclude erroneous sequences, only TCR cDNA sequences supported by at least two reads were retained. The tcR package was used for downstream repertoire analysis, with clonotypes matched between fractions based on CDR3 nucleotide sequence plus V segment. VDJmatch was used to annotate antigen specificity against VDJdb, with one amino acid substitution in CDR3 allowed.

Input material: PBMCs. The sequence was collected from a woman in her late teens or twenties in good health.

The nucleotide sequence is TGTGCCATCAGTGAGATAGAAGCGGATGAGCAGTACTTC. The encoded protein is CAISEIEADEQYF. In this chain, TRBV10-3 is recombined with TRBJ2-7; TRBD2 is possibly the D segment (5 matching bases). For CDR1 and CDR2, the germline V gene lists ENHRY and SYGVKD. Taken from cysteine to phenylalanine, the CDR3 has 13 residues. This entry keeps only the CDR3 DNA: 39 bases, framed from base 1. At the junction V is shortened by 2 bases and J by 7 bases, with 12 bases in between.